These T cell receptor beta chains were read from a single sample in a study of cytomegalovirus exposure and HLA in healthy donors. The assay was immunoSEQ multiplex PCR, and TCRdb's table has in-frame clones only and misses some. This table holds 200,000 to 250,000 clones, 88% found once. The sequencing input was PBMCs. Receptor source: a woman aged 18 to 35 in good health and CMV-seronegative. Each CDR3 is given without its conserved first and last residue. Each record gives: D gene, V gene, CDR3 protein. The D gene is left open where the match is weak.

D: TRBD1; V: TRBV2; CDR3: ASGIQDRGIQY
D: NA; V: TRBV9; CDR3: ASSSRPSDTQY
D: TRBD2; V: TRBV27; CDR3: ASSPGLGAYEQY
D: NA; V: TRBV28; CDR3: ASSLVGPGGLSTDTQY
D: NA; V: TRBV27; CDR3: ASSPRRSSYNEQF
D: TRBD2; V: TRBV5-1; CDR3: ASSLGLAPDEQF
D: TRBD1; V: TRBV6-5; CDR3: ASRIGQGNYGYT
D: NA; V: TRBV28; CDR3: ASSPAGMASNGYT
D: NA; V: TRBV2; CDR3: ASSERDTWTGELF
D: NA; V: TRBV28; CDR3: ASSFGGNYGYT
D: TRBD2; V: TRBV10-3; CDR3: AVTSGDTQY
D: TRBD2; V: TRBV9; CDR3: ASSPSGTSYNEQF
D: TRBD2; V: TRBV9; CDR3: ASSVVASGALNEQF
D: TRBD2; V: TRBV4-1; CDR3: ASSESGGSADYEQY
D: TRBD2; V: TRBV27; CDR3: ASSPGTSGRGSYNEQF
D: TRBD2; V: TRBV5-4; CDR3: ASSLGGSYYEQY
D: NA; V: TRBV7-8; CDR3: ASSLVDETQY
D: NA; V: TRBV19; CDR3: ASSSQGRNYGYT
D: NA; V: TRBV5-1; CDR3: ASSSSSYEQY
D: NA; V: TRBV27; CDR3: ASSLARRPAGWGQF
D: TRBD1; V: TRBV5-8; CDR3: ASSRPGTGGQDHEQY
D: TRBD2; V: TRBV27; CDR3: ASSLLAGPKEDLGDTQY
D: TRBD1; V: TRBV5-4; CDR3: ASSREGQSEKLF
D: NA; V: TRBV28; CDR3: ASTQSRGTEAF
D: NA; V: TRBV18; CDR3: ASSPPGGNYGYT
D: NA; V: TRBV6-5; CDR3: ASSFQGLSNYGYT
D: TRBD1; V: TRBV30; CDR3: AWSAGTGNVGPQH
D: TRBD1; V: TRBV29-1; CDR3: SVEEGQGEVMSNQPQH
D: TRBD2; V: TRBV27; CDR3: ASSREGWDEQF
D: NA; V: TRBV7-8; CDR3: ASSLGDTYEQY
D: TRBD2; V: TRBV9; CDR3: ASSVGTSGRYEQY
D: TRBD2; V: TRBV7-2; CDR3: ATPRGGRADIGELF
D: TRBD2; V: TRBV19; CDR3: ASRKDRGSTYEQY
D: TRBD1; V: TRBV6-5; CDR3: ASRQQGANTGELF
D: TRBD1; V: TRBV6-6; CDR3: ASSYSGQGTFYGYT
D: TRBD1; V: TRBV9; CDR3: ASSGPTGDTQY